This T cell receptor beta chain was documented in a study of control samples from healthy donors and cancer patients (dated by TCRdb to the early 2020s). The CDR3 holds 16 amino acids from the cysteine to the phenylalanine. Only the CDR3 DNA stays, 48 bases, in frame from base 1. V loses 1 base at its end and J loses 7 bases; junction bases beyond the gene matches: 7. The germline V gene supplies CDR1 SGHTA and CDR2 FQGTGA. In regard to this clone: There is no known antigen for this receptor. The sample holds no much larger clone one base away, and base qualities are not on file.

Receptor libraries were prepared by the immunoSEQ multiplex PCR assay. Not all clones reach the TCRdb copy of this immuneACCESS table, which keeps in-frame sequences only. Checked studies attribute under half of the gap to unresolved V genes and leave the rest unexplained. Within this sample are just over 150,000 clones, with 80% to 90% of them counted one time only. The top ten clonotypes cover 12% of the sample. The TCR originated in a man between 25 and 39 years old in good health. The sequencing input was blood. The rearranged segments are TRBV7-3 and TRBJ2-1, with 10 middle bases fitting TRBD2. The nucleotides read TGTGCCAGCAGCTTAATTGCGAGCGGGAGGGCAAATGAGCAGTTCTTC. It encodes CASSLIASGRANEQFF.